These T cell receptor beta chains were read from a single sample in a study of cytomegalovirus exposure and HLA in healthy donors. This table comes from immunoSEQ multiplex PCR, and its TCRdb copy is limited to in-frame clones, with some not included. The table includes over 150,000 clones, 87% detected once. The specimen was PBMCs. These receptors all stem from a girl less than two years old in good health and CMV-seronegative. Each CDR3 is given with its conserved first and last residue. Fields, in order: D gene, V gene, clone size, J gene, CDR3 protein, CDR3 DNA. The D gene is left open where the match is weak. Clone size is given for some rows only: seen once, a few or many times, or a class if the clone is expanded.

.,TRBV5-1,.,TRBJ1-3,CASSLSSGRGLPDGNTIYF,TGCGCCAGCAGCTTGTCGTCCGGGAGAGGCCTCCCGGACGGAAACACCATATATTTT
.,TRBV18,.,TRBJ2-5,CASSPSSQETQYF,TGTGCCAGCTCACCTTCCTCCCAAGAGACCCAGTACTTC
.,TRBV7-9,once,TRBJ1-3,CASSWEGRGNTIYF,TGTGCCAGCAGCTGGGAGGGCCGGGGAAACACCATATATTTT
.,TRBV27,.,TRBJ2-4,CASGLSAKNIQYF,TGTGCCAGTGGACTTTCGGCCAAAAACATTCAGTACTTC
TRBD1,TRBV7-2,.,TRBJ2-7,CASSLGQGAYEQYF,TGTGCCAGCAGCTTAGGACAGGGGGCCTACGAGCAGTACTTC
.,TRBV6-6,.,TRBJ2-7,CASDSGNEQYF,TGTGCCAGCGATTCAGGGAACGAGCAGTACTTC
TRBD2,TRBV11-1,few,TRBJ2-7,CASSGGSLSYEQYF,TGTGCCAGCAGCGGCGGGAGTCTTTCCTACGAGCAGTACTTC
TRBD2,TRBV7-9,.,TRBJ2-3,CASSPRRPSGALDTQYF,TGTGCCAGCAGCCCCCGTAGACCTAGCGGGGCCCTCGATACGCAGTATTTT
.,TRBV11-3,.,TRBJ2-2,CASSRNTGELFF,TGTGCCAGCAGCCGTAACACCGGGGAGCTGTTTTTT
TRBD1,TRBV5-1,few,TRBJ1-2,CASSLIETGGGYTF,TGCGCCAGCAGCTTAATTGAGACAGGGGGCGGCTACACCTTC
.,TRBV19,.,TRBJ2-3,CASSIGLRTDTQYF,TGTGCCAGTAGTATAGGACTTCGCACAGATACGCAGTATTTT
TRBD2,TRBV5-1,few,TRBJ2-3,CASSFLAGALTDTQYF,TGCGCCAGCAGCTTTTTAGCGGGAGCTTTAACAGATACGCAGTATTTT
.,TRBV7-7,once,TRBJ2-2,CASSLAYRVNTGELFF,TGTGCTAGCAGCTTAGCATATAGAGTAAACACCGGGGAGCTGTTTTTT
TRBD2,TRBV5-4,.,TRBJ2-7,CASSPGLAGGRSF,TGTGCCAGCAGCCCCGGACTAGCGGGAGGTCGCAGCTTC
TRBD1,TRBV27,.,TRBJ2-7,CASSLGGTGAYEQYF,TGTGCCAGCAGTTTAGGGGGGACAGGGGCATACGAGCAGTACTTC
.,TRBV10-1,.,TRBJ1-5,CASSAQGNQPQHF,TGCGCCAGCAGTGCCCAGGGCAATCAGCCCCAGCATTTT
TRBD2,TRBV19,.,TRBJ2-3,CASRGLAGVDTQYF,TGTGCCAGCAGAGGACTAGCGGGAGTTGATACGCAGTATTTT
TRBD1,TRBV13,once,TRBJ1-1,CASSTRDSTMNTEAFF,TGTGCCAGCAGCACGCGGGACAGTACTATGAACACTGAAGCTTTCTTT
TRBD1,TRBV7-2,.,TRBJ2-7,CASSLAWDRAYEQYF,TGTGCCAGCAGCTTAGCTTGGGACAGGGCCTACGAGCAGTACTTC
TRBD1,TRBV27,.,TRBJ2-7,CASSPSGTGSYEQYF,TGTGCCAGCAGTCCCTCCGGGACAGGCTCCTACGAGCAGTACTTC
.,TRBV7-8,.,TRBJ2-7,CASSLGTTYEQYF,TGTGCCAGCAGCTTAGGGACAACCTACGAGCAGTACTTC
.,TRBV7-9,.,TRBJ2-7,CASTVGLGLYEQYF,TGTGCCAGCACCGTAGGACTGGGACTCTACGAGCAGTACTTC
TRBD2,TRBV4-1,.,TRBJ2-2,CASSQGLAGNTGELFF,TGCGCCAGCAGCCAAGGACTAGCGGGAAACACCGGGGAGCTGTTTTTT
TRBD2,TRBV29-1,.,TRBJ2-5,CSVVLLAGETQYF,TGCAGCGTTGTGCTACTAGCGGGAGAGACCCAGTACTTC
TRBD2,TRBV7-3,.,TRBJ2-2,CASSRASGGTGELFF,TGTGCCAGCAGCCGGGCTAGCGGGGGCACCGGGGAGCTGTTTTTT
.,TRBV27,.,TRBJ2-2,CASSAVRPGLGTGELFF,TGTGCCAGTTCAGCAGTTCGCCCAGGGCTTGGAACCGGGGAGCTGTTTTTT
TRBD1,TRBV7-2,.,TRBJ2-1,CASSPRWDSRNNEQFF,TGTGCCAGCAGCCCCCGGTGGGACAGCCGGAACAATGAGCAGTTCTTC
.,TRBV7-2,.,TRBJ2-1,CASSYLEVNEQFF,TGTGCCAGCAGCTACCTCGAGGTTAATGAGCAGTTCTTC
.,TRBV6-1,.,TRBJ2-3,CASSEAGSLGGTQYF,TGTGCCAGCAGTGAAGCGGGCAGTCTGGGAGGTACGCAGTATTTT
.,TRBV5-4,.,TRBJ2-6,CASSSTGAGANVLTF,TGTGCCAGCAGCTCGACGGGAGCTGGGGCCAACGTCCTGACTTTC
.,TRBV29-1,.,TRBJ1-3,CSVDMGNTIYF,TGCAGCGTTGATATGGGAAACACCATATATTTT
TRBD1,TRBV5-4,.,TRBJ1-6,CASSPDRGPNSPLHF,TGTGCCAGCAGCCCCGACAGGGGGCCTAATTCACCCCTCCACTTT